This T cell receptor beta chain was captured in a study of T-cell memory formation after mild COVID-19. 5'RACE, which relied on constant-segment primers, yielded TCR alpha and TCR beta cDNA libraries carrying sample barcodes and UMIs. TCRdb processed the 5' RACE reads anew with MiXCR; each CDR3 protein has one entry. The repertoire holds more than 150,000 distinct CDR3 sequences, with less than 20% as singletons. This clonotype was seen only once. The antigen is not known. Study-wide results and caveats: Nothing confirmed that second-wave clones peaking on day 37 were specific for SARS-CoV-2. The appearance of some responding clones in pre-infection memory suggested that cross-reactive memory joined.

Per the germline V gene, CDR1 is MNHEY and CDR2 is SMNVEV (reference sequence). The CDR3 is 18 residues long. Trimming cost V 5 bases and J 2 bases; bases outside gene matches: 12. The specimen sequenced was PBMCs or a T cell subset sorted from them (not recorded which). The sequence came from a man in his late teens or twenties who had mild COVID-19 (a few samples of this study predate the infection). Cell type and time point are not known. The chain recombines TRBV27 with TRBJ2-3, with 11 nucleotides matching TRBD1. In DNA form, the CDR3 reads TGTGCCAGCAGTACGGGACAGGGGGTAGGCTCATACACAGATACGCAGTATTTT. This codes for CASSTGQGVGSYTDTQYF.